A single sample is the source of the 21 T cell receptor beta chains below, sequenced in a study of blood T cell repertoires in COVID-19. Produced via immunoSEQ multiplex PCR; TCRdb's table is partial and in-frame only. Among 200,000 to 250,000 clones, more than 75% were seen once, and the ten largest hold roughly 8%. The sample taken for sequencing was peripheral blood. The origin of the receptors is a woman older than 75 with COVID-19, enrolled during active disease.

The chain has TRBV30 and TRBJ1-2; D remains ambiguous. Trimming pared 2 bases from V and 2 bases from J, leaving 6 bases between. From germline, CDR1 is GTSNPN and CDR2 SVGIG (reference sequence). The CDR3 extends over 12 amino acids. The CDR3 DNA follows: TGTGCCTGGAGTATAACAAACTATGGCTACACCTTC. Encoded protein: CAWSITNYGYTF.

The chain carries TRBV7-2 and TRBJ2-6, with TRBD2 identical over 7 bases. The CDR3 length is 15 residues. The V gene end was trimmed by 8 bases and the J gene end by 4 bases; junction bases not matched to a gene: 8. Germline V CDR1 and CDR2: SGHTA, FQGNSA. CDR3: CASGEGAGGANVLTF. The CDR3 nucleotides are TGTGCCAGCGGGGAGGGAGCGGGAGGGGCCAACGTCCTGACTTTC.

This clone was detected only once. The gene calls are TRBV7-9 and TRBJ2-5, with TRBD2 matching over 10 bases. From germline, CDR1 is SEHNR and CDR2 FQNEAQ (reference sequence). The CDR3 is 17 amino acids. After removal of 5 bases from V and 5 bases from J, the junction contained 14 bases not matched to a gene. The DNA for the CDR3 is TGTGCCAGCAGCCCTCCGACGCTCGAGCGGGGGGGGGAGACCCAGTACTTC. Translated: CASSPPTLERGGETQYF. Full variable domain (outside the CDR3, taken from reference TRBV7-9 and TRBJ2-5): DTGVSQNPRHKITKRGQNVTFRCDPISEHNRLYWYRQTLGQGPEFLTYFQNEAQLEKSRLLSDRFSAERPKGSFSTLEIQRTEQGDSAMYLCASSPPTLERGGETQYFGPGTRLLVL.

V and J are TRBV6-2 or TRBV6-3 and TRBJ1-5; 8 nucleotides align to TRBD1. The CDR3 spans 15 residues. Germline-derived CDR1 and CDR2 are MNHEY and SVGEGT. The trim removed 4 bases at V and 5 bases at J, leaving 7 bases unmatched. CDR3 amino acids: CASSFTPQGDQPQHF. CDR3 nucleotides: TGTGCCAGCAGTTTTACCCCACAGGGGGATCAGCCCCAGCATTTT.

The V and J genes are TRBV28 and TRBJ2-7, with D unresolved. V lost 8 bases and J lost 5, with 19 bases in between. The length of the CDR3 is 14 residues. CDR1 is MDHEN and CDR2 is SYDVKM in the germline V gene. Here the CDR3 reads CASAKSAGSHEQYF. The DNA of the CDR3 is TGTGCCAGCGCCAAATCAGCCGGGTCCCACGAGCAGTACTTC.

The CDR3 nucleotides are TGTGCCACCAGTGGGGACTCTATTAAGGTCGATAGCAATCAGCCCCAGCATTTT. Protein sequence: CATSGDSIKVDSNQPQHF. The chain combines TRBV24-1 with TRBJ1-5; D is possibly TRBD1 (5 bases). V gave up 5 bases and J gave up 0 bases, with 19 bases separating them. Germline-derived CDR1 and CDR2 are KGHDR and SFDVKD. CDR3 size: 18 residues.

The gene calls are TRBV6-5 and TRBJ2-1, with 7 bases fitting TRBD2. This CDR3 contains 12 residues. V was clipped by 4 bases and J by 7 bases; unmatched bases: 1. Germline V CDR1 and CDR2: MNHEY, SVGAGI. The CDR3 spells CASSSGRNEQFF. Here the CDR3 DNA reads TGTGCCAGCAGTTCCGGGAGGAATGAGCAGTTCTTC.

A single count supports this clone. The CDR3 sequence: CASSPGLAGATDTQYF. The CDR3 region has the DNA TGTGCCAGCAGTCCGGGACTAGCGGGGGCCACAGATACGCAGTATTTT. The rearrangement joins TRBV6-4 to TRBJ2-3; the match to TRBD2 covers 14 bases. Per the germline V gene, CDR1 is MRHNA and CDR2 is SNTAGT. After removal of 5 bases from V and 2 bases from J, the junction contained 3 bases not matched to a gene. The CDR3 spans 16 residues.

Concerning this clone: One junction end does not reproduce the germline sequence, and a read error may be involved. V gene TRBV7-7 combines with J gene TRBJ2-7, with D possibly matching TRBD2 (6 bases). Per germline, CDR1 SSHAT and CDR2 FNYEAQ (reference sequence). This CDR3 is 13 amino acids long. CDR3 sequence (DNA): TGTGCTAGCAGCGCCTTCCAGGGAGGAGAGCAGTACTTC. Residues: CASSAFQGGEQYF.

This sequence joins TRBV27 and TRBJ1-5; no clear D gene. The length of the CDR3 is 16 residues. V was trimmed by 4 bases and J by 0 bases, leaving 13 bases between them. CDR1 and CDR2 from the germline V gene are MNHEY and SMNVEV (reference sequence). The CDR3 sequence: CASSSRTPNSNQPQHF. CDR3 DNA sequence: TGTGCCAGCAGTTCCCGCACACCGAATAGCAATCAGCCCCAGCATTTT.

The rearrangement links TRBV12-3 or TRBV12-4 to TRBJ2-3; 7 bases agree with TRBD1. The trim removed 6 bases at V and 7 bases at J, leaving 7 bases unmatched. The CDR3 is 13 amino acids. DNA for the CDR3: TGTGCCAGCAGCGAGACAGGGTTTAATACGCAGTATTTT. The encoded protein is CASSETGFNTQYF.

The V call is TRBV6-1, the J call TRBJ1-3; possibly TRBD1 for D (5 bases). The CDR3 is 16 amino acids. Germline V gene sequence: CDR1 MNHNS, CDR2 SASEGT. V was trimmed by 2 bases and J by 2 bases, leaving 13 bases between them. CDR3 bases: TGTGCCAGCAGTGAAATAGACAGACCCACTGGAAACACCATATATTTT. This encodes CASSEIDRPTGNTIYF.

This clone was picked up a small number of times. J is TRBJ1-4 and V is TRBV30; D remains ambiguous. Trimming took 2 bases from V and 10 from J, leaving 14 bases between them. The CDR3 has 13 residues. The germline gives CDR1 GTSNPN, CDR2 SVGIG (reference sequence). DNA of the CDR3: TGTGCCTGGAGTCGGGAGGGTGCCGGAAAACTGTTTTTT. Its translation is CAWSREGAGKLFF.

The V and J genes are TRBV7-3 and TRBJ2-7; 8 bases match TRBD2. CDR3 length: 16 residues. The V and J ends lost 0 bases and 5 bases, in that order; junction bases with no gene match: 9. Per germline, CDR1 SGHTA and CDR2 FQGTGA. CDR3 DNA: TGTGCCAGCAGCTTAACGGGAGTCATCGGGGGGGACGAGCAGTACTTC. As protein: CASSLTGVIGGDEQYF.

The J gene is TRBJ1-5, the V gene TRBV18; TRBD1 agrees at 8 bases. Losses at the gene ends were 2 bases for V and 2 bases for J; bases not matched to a gene: 5. There are 16 residues in the CDR3. From germline, CDR1 is KGHSH and CDR2 LQKENI. CDR3 amino acids: CASSPRGQGGNQPQHF. In DNA form, the CDR3 reads TGTGCCAGCTCACCAAGAGGACAGGGAGGCAATCAGCCCCAGCATTTT.

This chain connects TRBV5-1 to TRBJ2-5; 8 nucleotides align to TRBD1. Germline trimming cut 4 bases from V and 4 bases from J; bases unmatched to any gene: 9. The CDR3 has 15 residues. Germline CDR1 SGHRS, CDR2 YFSETQ. CDR3 loop: CASSGQGRGGETQYF. DNA for the CDR3: TGCGCCAGCAGCGGACAGGGTAGAGGAGGAGAGACCCAGTACTTC.

The V and J genes are TRBV5-1 and TRBJ1-2; 7 bases are a match to TRBD1. V lost 3 bases, J lost 7 bases, and 12 bases stayed unmatched. The CDR3 length is 15 residues. Germline values: CDR1 SGHRS, CDR2 YFSETQ. CDR3 sequence (DNA): TGCGCCAGCAGCTCAGGGACAGCCAAAGGGGCTGGCTACACCTTC. It codes for CASSSGTAKGAGYTF.

The CDR3: CASSHGGITEAFF. The CDR3 DNA follows: TGTGCCAGCAGCCATGGGGGGATCACTGAAGCTTTCTTT. The V call is TRBV7-3, the J call TRBJ1-1; TRBD1 is a possible D gene (5 bases). Trimming shortened V by 5 bases and J by 4 bases, and 11 bases separated the two germline ends. Germline CDR1 is SGHTA and CDR2 is FQGTGA. CDR3 size: 13 residues.

The chain is built from TRBV30 and TRBJ2-7; D perhaps matches TRBD2 (6 bases). CDR1 and CDR2 from the germline V gene are GTSNPN and SVGIG (reference sequence). CDR3 size: 12 residues. Trimming stripped 6 bases from V and 7 bases from J, with 16 bases between. CDR3 in DNA: TGTGCCTGTACGGAGGGCCGGTTAGAGCAGTACTTC. It encodes CACTEGRLEQYF.

The chain links TRBV11-2 to TRBJ2-7; the D gene is possibly TRBD2 (6 bases). The CDR3 runs 14 residues. The germline V gene encodes CDR1 SGHAT and CDR2 FQNNGV. The V gene lost 1 base and the J gene lost 6 bases, with 13 bases spanning the gap. The CDR3 spells CASSLAGGVLEQYF. CDR3 in DNA: TGTGCCAGCAGCTTAGCGGGCGGGGTCCTCGAGCAGTACTTC.

The rearrangement joins TRBV7-9 to TRBJ1-2; tentatively, D is TRBD1 (6 bases). This CDR3 contains 13 residues. Per the germline V gene, CDR1 is SEHNR and CDR2 is FQNEAQ (reference sequence). V was clipped by 8 bases and J by 5 bases, with 15 bases between them. The CDR3 reads CASSGDLGYGYTF. The CDR3 region has the DNA TGTGCCAGCTCAGGGGATTTGGGTTATGGCTACACCTTC.